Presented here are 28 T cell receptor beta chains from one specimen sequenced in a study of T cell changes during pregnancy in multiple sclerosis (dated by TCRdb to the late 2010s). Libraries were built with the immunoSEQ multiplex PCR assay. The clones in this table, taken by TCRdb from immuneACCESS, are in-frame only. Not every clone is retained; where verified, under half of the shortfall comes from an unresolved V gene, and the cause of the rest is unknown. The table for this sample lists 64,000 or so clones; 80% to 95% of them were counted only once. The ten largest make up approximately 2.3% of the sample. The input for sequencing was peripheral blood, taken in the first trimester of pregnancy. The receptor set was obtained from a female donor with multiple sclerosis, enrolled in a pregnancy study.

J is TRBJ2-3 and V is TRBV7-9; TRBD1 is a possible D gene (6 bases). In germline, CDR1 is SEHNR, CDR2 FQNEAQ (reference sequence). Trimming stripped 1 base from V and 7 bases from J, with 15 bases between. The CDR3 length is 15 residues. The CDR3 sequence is CASSLVGVGGNTQYF. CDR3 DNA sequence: TGTGCCAGCAGCTTAGTAGGGGTTGGGGGCAATACGCAGTATTTT.

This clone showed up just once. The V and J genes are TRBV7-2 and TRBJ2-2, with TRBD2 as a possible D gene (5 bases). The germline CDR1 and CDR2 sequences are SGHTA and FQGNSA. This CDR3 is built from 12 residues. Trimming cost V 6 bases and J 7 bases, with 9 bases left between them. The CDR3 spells CASSLAGGELFF. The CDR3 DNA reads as TGTGCCAGCAGTCTAGCCGGCGGGGAGCTGTTTTTT.

The CDR3 protein is CASIQTTGTGLSNEQFF. The CDR3 DNA reads TGTGCCAGCATCCAAACCACCGGGACAGGGCTCTCAAATGAGCAGTTCTTC. The genes are TRBV25-1 and TRBJ2-1; 9 nucleotides line up with TRBD1. J gave up 7 bases and V 7 bases, and 17 bases lay outside the gene matches. This CDR3 is built from 17 residues. Germline assignment: CDR1 MGHDK and CDR2 SYGVNS.

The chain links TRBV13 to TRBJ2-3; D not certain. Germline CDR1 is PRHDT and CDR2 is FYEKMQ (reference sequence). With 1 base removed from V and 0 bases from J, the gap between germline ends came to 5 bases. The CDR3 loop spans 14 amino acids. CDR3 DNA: TGTGCCAGCAGCTTAGATCCTAGCACAGATACGCAGTATTTT. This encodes CASSLDPSTDTQYF.

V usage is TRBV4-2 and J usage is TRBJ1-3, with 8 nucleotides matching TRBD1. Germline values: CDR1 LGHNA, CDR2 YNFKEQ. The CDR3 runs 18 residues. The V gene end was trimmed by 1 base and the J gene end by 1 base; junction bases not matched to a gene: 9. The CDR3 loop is CASSQGTGGLGSGNTIYF. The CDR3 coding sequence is TGTGCCAGCAGCCAAGGAACAGGGGGGTTGGGTTCTGGAAACACCATATATTTT.

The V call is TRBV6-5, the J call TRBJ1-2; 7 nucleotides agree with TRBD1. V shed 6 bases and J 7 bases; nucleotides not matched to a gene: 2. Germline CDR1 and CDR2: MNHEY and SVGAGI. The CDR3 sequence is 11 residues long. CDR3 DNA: TGTGCCAGCAGCCAGGGGGTTGGCTACACCTTC. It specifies CASSQGVGYTF.

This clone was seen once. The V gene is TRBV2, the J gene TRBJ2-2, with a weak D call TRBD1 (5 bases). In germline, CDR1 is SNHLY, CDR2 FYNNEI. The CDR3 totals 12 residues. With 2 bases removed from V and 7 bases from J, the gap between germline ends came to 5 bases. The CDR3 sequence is CASSEQGGELFF. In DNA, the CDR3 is TGTGCCAGCAGTGAACAGGGCGGGGAGCTGTTTTTT.

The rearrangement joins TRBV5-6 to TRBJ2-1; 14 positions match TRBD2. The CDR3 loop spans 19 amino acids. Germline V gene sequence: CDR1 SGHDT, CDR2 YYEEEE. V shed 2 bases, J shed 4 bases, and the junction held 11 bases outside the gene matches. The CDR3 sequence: CASSFLTSGREDNYNEQFF. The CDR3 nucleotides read TGTGCCAGCAGCTTTCTGACTAGCGGGAGGGAGGATAATTACAATGAGCAGTTCTTC.

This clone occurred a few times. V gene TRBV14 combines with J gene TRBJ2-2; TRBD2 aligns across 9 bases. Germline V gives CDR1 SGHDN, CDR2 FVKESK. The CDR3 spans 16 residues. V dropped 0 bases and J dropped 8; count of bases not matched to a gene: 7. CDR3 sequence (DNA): TGTGCCAGCAGCCAAGATTTAGCGGGAGCGTTTGGGGAGCTGTTTTTT. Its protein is CASSQDLAGAFGELFF.

In DNA form, the CDR3 reads TGTGCCAGCAGCTTAGAAGGACTAGCGGGAGCTACCGGGGAGCTGTTTTTT. Protein sequence: CASSLEGLAGATGELFF. This chain joins TRBV11-3 and TRBJ2-2, with 13 bases aligning to TRBD2. Unmatched junction bases numbered 3, after V lost 0 bases and J lost 5 bases. CDR3 length equals 17 residues. Germline-derived CDR1 and CDR2 are SGHNT and YENEEA. The variable domain in full, with the rest retrieved from reference TRBV11-3 and TRBJ2-2, is EAGVVQSPRYKIIEKKQPVAFWCNPISGHNTLYWYLQNLGQGPELLIRYENEEAVDDSQLPKDRFSAERLKGVDSTLKIQPAELGDSAVYLCASSLEGLAGATGELFFGEGSRLTVL.

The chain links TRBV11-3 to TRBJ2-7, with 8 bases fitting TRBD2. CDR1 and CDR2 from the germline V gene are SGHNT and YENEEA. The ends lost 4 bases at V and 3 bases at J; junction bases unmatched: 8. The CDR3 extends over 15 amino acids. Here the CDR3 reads CASSSFLAGSYEQYF. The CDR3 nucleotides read TGTGCCAGCAGCTCCTTTTTAGCGGGGAGCTACGAGCAGTACTTC.

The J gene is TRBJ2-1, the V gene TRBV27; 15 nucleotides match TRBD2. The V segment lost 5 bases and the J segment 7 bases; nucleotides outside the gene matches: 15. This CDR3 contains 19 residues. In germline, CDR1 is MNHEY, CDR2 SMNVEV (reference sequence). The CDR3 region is CASSPISGLAGGGKNEQFF. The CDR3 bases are TGTGCCAGCAGTCCCATATCGGGACTAGCGGGAGGTGGAAAAAATGAGCAGTTCTTC.

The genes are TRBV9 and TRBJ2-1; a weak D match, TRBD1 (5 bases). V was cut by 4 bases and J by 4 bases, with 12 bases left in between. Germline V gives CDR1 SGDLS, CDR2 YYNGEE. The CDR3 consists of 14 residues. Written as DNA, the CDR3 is TGTGCCAGCAGCCCCCGCGGACAATACAATGAGCAGTTCTTC. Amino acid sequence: CASSPRGQYNEQFF.

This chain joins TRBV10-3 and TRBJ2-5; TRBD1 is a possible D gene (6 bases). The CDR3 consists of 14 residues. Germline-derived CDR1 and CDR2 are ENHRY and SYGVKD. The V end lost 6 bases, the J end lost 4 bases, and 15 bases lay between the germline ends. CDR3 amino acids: CAISANRERETQYF. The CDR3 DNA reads TGTGCCATCAGCGCTAACAGGGAAAGAGAGACCCAGTACTTC.

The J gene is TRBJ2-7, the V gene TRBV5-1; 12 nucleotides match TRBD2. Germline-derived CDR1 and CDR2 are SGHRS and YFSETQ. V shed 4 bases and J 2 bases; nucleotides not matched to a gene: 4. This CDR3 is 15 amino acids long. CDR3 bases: TGCGCCAGCAGCCTAAGGACTAGCGGGACCTACGAGCAGTACTTC. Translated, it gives CASSLRTSGTYEQYF.

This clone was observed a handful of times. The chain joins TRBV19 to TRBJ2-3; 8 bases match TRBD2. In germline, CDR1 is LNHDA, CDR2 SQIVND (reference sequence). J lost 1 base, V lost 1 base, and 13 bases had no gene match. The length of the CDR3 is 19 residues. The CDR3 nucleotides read TGTGCCAGTAGTATAGCCAGGGGACTAGGGGGAGGGGGCACAGATACGCAGTATTTT. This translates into CASSIARGLGGGGTDTQYF. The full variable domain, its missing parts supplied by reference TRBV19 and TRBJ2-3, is DGGITQSPKYLFRKEGQNVTLSCEQNLNHDAMYWYRQDPGQGLRLIYYSQIVNDFQKGDIAEGYSVSREKKESFPLTVTSAQKNPTAFYLCASSIARGLGGGGTDTQYFGPGTRLTVL.

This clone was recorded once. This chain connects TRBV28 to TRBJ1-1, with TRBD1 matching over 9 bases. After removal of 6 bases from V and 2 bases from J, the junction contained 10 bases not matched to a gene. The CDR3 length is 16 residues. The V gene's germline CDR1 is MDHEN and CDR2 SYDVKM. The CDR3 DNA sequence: TGTGCCAGCAGCTGGACAGGGGCGAGACTCAACACTGAAGCTTTCTTT. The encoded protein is CASSWTGARLNTEAFF.

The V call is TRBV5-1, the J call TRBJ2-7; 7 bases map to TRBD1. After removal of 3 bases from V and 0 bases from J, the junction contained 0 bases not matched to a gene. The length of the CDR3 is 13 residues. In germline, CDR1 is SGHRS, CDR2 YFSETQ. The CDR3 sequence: CASSWDSSYEQYF. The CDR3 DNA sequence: TGCGCCAGCAGCTGGGACAGCTCCTACGAGCAGTACTTC.

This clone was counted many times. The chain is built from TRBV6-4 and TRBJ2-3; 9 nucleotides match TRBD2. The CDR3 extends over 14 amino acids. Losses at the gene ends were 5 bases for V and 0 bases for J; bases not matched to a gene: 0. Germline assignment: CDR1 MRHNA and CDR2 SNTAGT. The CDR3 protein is CASSTSGSTDTQYF. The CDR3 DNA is TGTGCCAGCAGTACTAGCGGGAGCACAGATACGCAGTATTTT.

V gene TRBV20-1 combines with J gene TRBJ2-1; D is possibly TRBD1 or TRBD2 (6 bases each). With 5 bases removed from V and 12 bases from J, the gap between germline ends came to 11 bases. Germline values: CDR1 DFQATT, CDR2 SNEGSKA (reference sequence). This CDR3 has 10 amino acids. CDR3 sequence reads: CSAGGGGQFF. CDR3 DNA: TGCAGTGCTGGAGGAGGGGGGCAGTTCTTC.

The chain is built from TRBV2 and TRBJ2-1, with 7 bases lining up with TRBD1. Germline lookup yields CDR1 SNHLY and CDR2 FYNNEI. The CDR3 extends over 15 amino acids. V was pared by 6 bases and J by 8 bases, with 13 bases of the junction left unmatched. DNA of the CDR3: TGTGCCAGCAGCCGCGACAGGGTAGGCGGCTATGAGCAGTTCTTC. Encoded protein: CASSRDRVGGYEQFF.

The CDR3 DNA reads TGCGCCAGCAGCCAAGTAGCGGGAGACGGACTCAATGAGCAGTTCTTC. Amino acids: CASSQVAGDGLNEQFF. The V gene is TRBV4-1, the J gene TRBJ2-1, with 9 bases fitting TRBD2. V lost 1 base, J lost 6 bases, and 7 bases stayed unmatched. This CDR3 contains 16 residues. The germline V gene encodes CDR1 MGHRA and CDR2 YSYEKL.

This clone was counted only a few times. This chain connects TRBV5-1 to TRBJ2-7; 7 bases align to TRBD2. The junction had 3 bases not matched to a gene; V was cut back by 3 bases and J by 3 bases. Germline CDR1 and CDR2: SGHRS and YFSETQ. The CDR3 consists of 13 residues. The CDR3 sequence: CASSSGLVYEQYF. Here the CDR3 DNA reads TGCGCCAGCAGCTCTGGACTAGTCTACGAGCAGTACTTC. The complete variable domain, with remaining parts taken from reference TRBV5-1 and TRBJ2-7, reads KAGVTQTPRYLIKTRGQQVTLSCSPISGHRSVSWYQQTPGQGLQFLFEYFSETQRNKGNFPGRFSGRQFSNSRSEMNVSTLELGDSALYLCASSSGLVYEQYFGPGTRLTVT.

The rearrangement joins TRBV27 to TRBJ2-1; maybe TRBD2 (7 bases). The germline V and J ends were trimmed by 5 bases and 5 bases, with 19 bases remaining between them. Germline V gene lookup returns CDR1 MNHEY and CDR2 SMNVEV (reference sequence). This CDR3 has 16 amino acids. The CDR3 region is CASSPTGGGIDNEQFF. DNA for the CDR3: TGTGCCAGCAGTCCCACGGGGGGCGGGATAGACAATGAGCAGTTCTTC.

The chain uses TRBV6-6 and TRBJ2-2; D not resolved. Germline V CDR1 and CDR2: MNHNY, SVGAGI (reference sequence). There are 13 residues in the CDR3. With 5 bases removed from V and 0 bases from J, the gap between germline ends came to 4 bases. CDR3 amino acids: CASSPANTGELFF. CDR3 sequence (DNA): TGTGCCAGCAGTCCAGCGAACACCGGGGAGCTGTTTTTT.

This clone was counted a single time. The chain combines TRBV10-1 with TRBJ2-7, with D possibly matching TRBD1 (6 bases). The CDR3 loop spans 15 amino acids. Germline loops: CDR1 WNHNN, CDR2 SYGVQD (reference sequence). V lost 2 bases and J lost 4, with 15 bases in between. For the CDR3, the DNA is TGCGCCAGCAGTGAGCCGGGACACCACGGGTACGAGCAGTACTTC. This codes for CASSEPGHHGYEQYF.

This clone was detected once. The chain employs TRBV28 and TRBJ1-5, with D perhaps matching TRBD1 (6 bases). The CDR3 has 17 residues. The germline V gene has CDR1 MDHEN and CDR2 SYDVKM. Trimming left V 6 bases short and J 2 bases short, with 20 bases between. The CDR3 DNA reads TGTGCCAGCAGCCCACATGAGGGACAATGGGGCAATCAGCCCCAGCATTTT. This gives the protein CASSPHEGQWGNQPQHF.

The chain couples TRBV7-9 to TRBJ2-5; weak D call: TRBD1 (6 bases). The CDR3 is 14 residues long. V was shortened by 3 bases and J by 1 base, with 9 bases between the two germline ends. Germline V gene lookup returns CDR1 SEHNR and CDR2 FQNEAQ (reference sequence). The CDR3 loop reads CASSFGQSQETQYF. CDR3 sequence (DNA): TGTGCCAGCAGCTTTGGACAGAGCCAAGAGACCCAGTACTTC.